Below are 26 T cell receptor beta chains sequenced from a single sample in a study of T cells in Graves' hyperthyroidism and ophthalmopathy. Amplification targeted TCR beta CDR3 regions from RNA transcripts. TCR CDR3 regions were first amplified by RT-PCR with HTBI primers. TCRdb recomputed calls from the multiplex PCR reads with MiXCR, one row per CDR3 protein. The data show roughly 580,000 distinct CDR3 sequences, about 15% seen once. The sample comprised blood. These receptors came from a woman aged 30 to 39 with Graves' hyperthyroidism that later progressed to Graves' ophthalmopathy.

The V call is TRBV6-5, the J call TRBJ2-3; the D gene could be TRBD1 or TRBD2 (6 bases each). The V gene's germline CDR1 is MNHEY and CDR2 SVGAGI. The CDR3 has 15 residues. Between the trimmed V and J ends, which lost 2 bases and 5 bases, there was a span of 14 bases. The DNA of the CDR3 is TGTGCCAGCAGTTACCGGGGGCCGGGAAAAGATACGCAGTATTTT. Protein: CASSYRGPGKDTQYF.

About this clonotype: A clone one base away is much larger, so this may be a read error. The J gene is TRBJ1-5, the V gene TRBV7-9; D gene unclear. CDR3 length: 15 residues. V was pared by 1 base and J by 7 bases, with 14 bases between. Germline CDR1 and CDR2: SEHNR and FQNEAQ (reference sequence). The CDR3 DNA reads as TGTGCCAGCAGCTTAGTGTCGCAGGTGAGGCAGCCCCAGCATTTT. Translated, it gives CASSLVSQVRQPQHF.

This clonotype was detected many times. This chain links TRBV30 with TRBJ1-1; D might be TRBD1 (5 bases). Germline CDR1 reads GTSNPN; CDR2 reads SVGIG (reference sequence). V dropped 2 bases and J dropped 7 bases, with 11 bases sitting between them. There are 12 residues in the CDR3. The CDR3 nucleotides read TGTGCCTGGAGTCAGGGCCTCCGTGAAGCTTTCTTT. It encodes CAWSQGLREAFF.

There are a few counts of this clonotype. As DNA, the CDR3 is TGCAGTGCTCCCCGGACAGAGGGGAACACTGAAGCTTTCTTT. This translates into CSAPRTEGNTEAFF. This sequence joins TRBV20-1 and TRBJ1-1; maybe TRBD1 (6 bases). In germline, CDR1 is DFQATT, CDR2 SNEGSKA (reference sequence). The germline V and J ends were trimmed by 5 bases and 1 base, with 14 bases remaining between them. The CDR3 extends over 14 amino acids.

The rearrangement joins TRBV27 to TRBJ2-5; 13 bases map to TRBD2. This CDR3 contains 16 residues. Germline V lookup: CDR1 MNHEY, CDR2 SMNVEV (reference sequence). The V gene end was trimmed by 5 bases and the J gene end by 5 bases; junction bases not matched to a gene: 8. The CDR3 DNA reads as TGTGCCAGCAGTGGTCTACTAGCGGGAGGGATGGAGACCCAGTACTTC. Translating it yields CASSGLLAGGMETQYF.

The chain carries TRBV3-1 and TRBJ2-6, with D perhaps matching TRBD1 (6 bases). CDR1 is LGHDT, CDR2 YNNKEL, per germline (reference sequence). The germline V and J ends were trimmed by 7 bases and 4 bases, with 8 bases remaining between them. The CDR3 loop spans 13 amino acids. The CDR3 sequence: CASTGDGANVLTF. In DNA form, the CDR3 reads TGTGCCAGCACAGGGGACGGGGCCAACGTCCTGACTTTC.

Ten or more counts support this clonotype. The genes are TRBV28 and TRBJ1-6; D uncertain. The CDR3 contains 14 residues. The germline V and J ends were trimmed by 1 base and 6 bases, with 7 bases remaining between them. Germline assignment: CDR1 MDHEN and CDR2 SYDVKM. The CDR3 sequence is CASSLSSSNSPLHF. DNA of the CDR3: TGTGCCAGCAGTTTATCCAGTAGTAATTCACCCCTCCACTTT.

This clonotype has ten or more counts. The genes are TRBV28 and TRBJ2-1; D remains unclear. Looked up from germline, CDR1 is MDHEN and CDR2 is SYDVKM. The V gene lost 8 bases and the J gene lost 6 bases, with 23 bases spanning the gap. The CDR3 covers 16 residues. The CDR3 loop reads CASQYQRSSSVNEQFF. In DNA, the CDR3 is TGTGCCAGCCAATATCAGCGCTCGTCATCGGTCAATGAGCAGTTCTTC.

This clonotype was seen ten or more times. The chain recombines TRBV29-1 with TRBJ1-2, with D perhaps TRBD1 (5 bases). Trimming shortened V by 1 base and J by 6 bases, and 15 bases separated the two germline ends. Germline V CDR1 and CDR2: SQVTM, ANQGSEA. CDR3 size: 14 residues. The CDR3 reads CSVEVVEGRNGYTF. The CDR3 region has the DNA TGCAGCGTTGAAGTGGTGGAGGGGAGGAATGGCTACACCTTC.

This clonotype has at least ten counts. The chain couples TRBV30 to TRBJ1-6; 9 bases are shared with TRBD1. Trimming removed 2 bases from V and 10 bases from J; junction bases left unmatched: 6. The CDR3 loop spans 14 amino acids. The V gene's germline CDR1 is GTSNPN and CDR2 SVGIG (reference sequence). The CDR3 region is CAWSSGTGRSPLHF. The CDR3 DNA is TGTGCCTGGAGTTCCGGGACAGGGAGGTCACCCCTCCACTTT.

This chain uses TRBV4-1 with TRBJ2-1; no clear D gene. Germline values: CDR1 MGHRA, CDR2 YSYEKL. This CDR3 is built from 17 residues. V was shortened by 1 base and J by 6 bases, with 19 bases between the two germline ends. CDR3 in DNA: TGCGCCAGCAGCCAAGTCACCGGAACAGTGACCCTCAATGAGCAGTTCTTC. This sequence encodes CASSQVTGTVTLNEQFF.

The sample holds a few counts of this clonotype. This chain links TRBV27 with TRBJ1-1; 7 bases are shared with TRBD1. The CDR3 has 15 residues. Germline loops: CDR1 MNHEY, CDR2 SMNVEV (reference sequence). Germline trimming cut 6 bases from V and 1 base from J; bases unmatched to any gene: 8. The CDR3 sequence: CASRVTGQGNTEAFF. The CDR3 nucleotides are TGTGCCAGCAGAGTGACAGGGCAGGGGAACACTGAAGCTTTCTTT.

A remark on this clonotype: Compared with germline, one end of the junction differs, possibly owing to a read error. The chain is built from TRBV7-9 and TRBJ2-1, with TRBD2 matching over 8 bases. The CDR3 runs to 16 residues. Germline CDR1 reads SEHNR; CDR2 reads FQNEAQ (reference sequence). The CDR3 is CASGFQAGVGYNEQFF. In nucleotides, the CDR3 is TGTGCCAGCGGCTTCCAAGCGGGAGTAGGATACAATGAGCAGTTCTTC.

Concerning this clonotype itself: A much larger clone is a single base away; this may be a read error. The chain employs TRBV11-1 and TRBJ1-4; D is unclear. The CDR3 has 14 residues. Germline V lookup: CDR1 SGHAT, CDR2 FQDESV (reference sequence). Here the CDR3 DNA reads TGTGCCAGCAGCTTAGTCTCACGGGAGGAAAGACTGTTTTTT. This translates into CASSLVSREERLFF.

This clonotype was counted ten times or more. V is TRBV11-3 and J is TRBJ2-3; 8 bases agree with TRBD1. Per germline, CDR1 SGHNT and CDR2 YENEEA. This CDR3 comprises 17 residues. The junction had 8 bases not matched to a gene; V was cut back by 1 base and J by 2 bases. This CDR3 is CASSLADRAQITDTQYF. The DNA of the CDR3 is TGTGCCAGCAGCTTAGCGGACAGGGCCCAAATCACAGATACGCAGTATTTT.

About this clonotype itself: A much larger clone differs from this one at a single base, so this may be a read error. V and J are TRBV20-1 and TRBJ1-1; 7 bases map to TRBD1. The CDR3 length is 14 residues. The germline gives CDR1 DFQATT, CDR2 SNEGSKA (reference sequence). CDR3 region: CSADRQGRGTESFF. The CDR3 DNA follows: TGCAGTGCGGATCGACAGGGACGGGGCACTGAATCTTTCTTT.

There are many counts of this clonotype. The chain joins TRBV12-3 or TRBV12-4 to TRBJ2-7, with TRBD1 as a possible D gene (5 bases). The CDR3 sequence is 13 residues long. With 5 bases removed from V and 1 base from J, the gap between germline ends came to 9 bases. In DNA, the CDR3 is TGTGCCAGCAGTCAGGGATCTTCCTACGAGCAGTACTTC. Translation: CASSQGSSYEQYF.

This clonotype showed up many times. V and J are TRBV12-3 or TRBV12-4 and TRBJ2-7; D not resolved. The CDR3 extends over 14 amino acids. With 3 bases removed from V and 2 bases from J, the gap between germline ends came to 11 bases. The CDR3 protein is CASSLQGSTYEQYF. The CDR3 DNA is TGTGCCAGCAGTTTGCAAGGAAGCACCTACGAGCAGTACTTC.

This clonotype was seen a handful of times. This rearrangement joins TRBV5-8 to TRBJ2-1; 10 positions agree with TRBD1. CDR3 length: 13 amino acids. In germline, CDR1 is SGHTS, CDR2 YDEGEE. The V and J ends lost 4 bases and 8 bases, in that order; junction bases with no gene match: 3. DNA for the CDR3: TGTGCCAGCAGCGTGGACAGGGGGTATGAGCAGTTCTTC. Protein sequence: CASSVDRGYEQFF.

This clonotype was detected ten times or more. The chain is built from TRBV18 and TRBJ2-5; D call uncertain. Germline V gene data show CDR1 as KGHSH and CDR2 as LQKENI. The CDR3 spans 16 residues. V was shortened by 0 bases and J by 1 base, with 12 bases between the two germline ends. CDR3 in DNA: TGTGCCAGCTCACCACCGATTACAGACCTCCAAGAGACCCAGTACTTC. It codes for CASSPPITDLQETQYF. Using reference TRBV18 and TRBJ2-5 for the parts outside the CDR3, the full variable domain is NAGVMQNPRHLVRRRGQEARLRCSPMKGHSHVYWYRQLPEEGLKFMVYLQKENIIDESGMPKERFSAEFPKEGPSILRIQQVVRGDSAAYFCASSPPITDLQETQYFGPGTRLLVL.

This clonotype was seen repeatedly, ten times or more. This chain links TRBV4-1 with TRBJ2-5; 7 bases agree with TRBD1. This CDR3 region has 17 residues. J lost 1 base, V lost 0 bases, and 8 bases had no gene match. CDR1 and CDR2 from the germline V gene are MGHRA and YSYEKL. The chain's CDR3 is CASSQDRGQIFQETQYF. The CDR3 DNA reads as TGCGCCAGCAGCCAAGATAGGGGACAGATTTTCCAAGAGACCCAGTACTTC.

This clonotype was seen at least ten times. The chain has TRBV7-9 and TRBJ2-1, with TRBD2 matching 13 bases. Trimming took 5 bases from V and 0 from J; bases not matched to a gene: 13. The CDR3 totals 20 residues. From germline, CDR1 is SEHNR and CDR2 FQNEAQ (reference sequence). The CDR3 region has the DNA TGTGCCAGCAGCCAACTGGGACTAGCGGGATCCCTGAGCTCCTACAATGAGCAGTTCTTC. It specifies CASSQLGLAGSLSSYNEQFF.

This clonotype was recorded at least ten times. The V call is TRBV13, the J call TRBJ2-5; D perhaps matches TRBD1 (6 bases). The V and J ends lost 0 bases and 5 bases respectively, with 10 bases between them. The CDR3 extends over 14 amino acids. CDR1 PRHDT and CDR2 FYEKMQ come from the germline V gene (reference sequence). The CDR3 DNA sequence: TGTGCCAGCAGCTTAGGGCATCAGGGGGAGACCCAGTACTTC. Translation: CASSLGHQGETQYF.

The sample holds many counts of this clonotype. The CDR3 nucleotides read TGTGCCAGCAGTTATGCCCTCGGGGGGGGAAACTACAATGAGCAGTTCTTC. This translates into CASSYALGGGNYNEQFF. The V gene is TRBV6-1, the J gene TRBJ2-1; 8 positions match TRBD2. The CDR3 is 17 residues long. Germline CDR1 and CDR2: MNHNS and SASEGT. J was trimmed by 3 bases and V by 5 bases; bases with no gene match: 12.

V is TRBV24-1 and J is TRBJ1-5; D gene unclear. V was trimmed by 5 bases and J by 0 bases, leaving 7 bases between them. Looked up from germline, CDR1 is KGHDR and CDR2 is SFDVKD. This CDR3 is built from 14 residues. CDR3 protein: CATSGQDSNQPQHF. CDR3 DNA sequence: TGTGCCACCAGTGGGCAAGATAGCAATCAGCCCCAGCATTTT.

The gene calls are TRBV19 and TRBJ1-1; D might be TRBD1 (5 bases). CDR1 is LNHDA, CDR2 SQIVND, per germline (reference sequence). V lost 10 bases to trimming and J lost 1 base, with 22 bases between them. The CDR3 is 16 amino acids. The CDR3 DNA sequence: TGTGCCATCGAAGCCCCCGGGGCCTTAGGGAACACTGAAGCTTTCTTT. Protein sequence: CAIEAPGALGNTEAFF.